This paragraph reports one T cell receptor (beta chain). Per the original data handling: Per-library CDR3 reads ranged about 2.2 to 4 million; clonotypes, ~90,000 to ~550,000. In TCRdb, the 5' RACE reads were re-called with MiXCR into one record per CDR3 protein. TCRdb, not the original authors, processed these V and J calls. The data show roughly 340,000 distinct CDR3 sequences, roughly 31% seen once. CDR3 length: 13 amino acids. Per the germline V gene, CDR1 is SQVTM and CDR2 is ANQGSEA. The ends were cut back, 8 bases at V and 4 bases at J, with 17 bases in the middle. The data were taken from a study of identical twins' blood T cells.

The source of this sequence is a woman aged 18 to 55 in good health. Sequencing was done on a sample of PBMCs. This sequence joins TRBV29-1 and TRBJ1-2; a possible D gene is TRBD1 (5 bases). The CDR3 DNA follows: TGCAGCCCGGAACCTCAGGGAGGCTATGGCTACACCTTC. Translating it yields CSPEPQGGYGYTF.